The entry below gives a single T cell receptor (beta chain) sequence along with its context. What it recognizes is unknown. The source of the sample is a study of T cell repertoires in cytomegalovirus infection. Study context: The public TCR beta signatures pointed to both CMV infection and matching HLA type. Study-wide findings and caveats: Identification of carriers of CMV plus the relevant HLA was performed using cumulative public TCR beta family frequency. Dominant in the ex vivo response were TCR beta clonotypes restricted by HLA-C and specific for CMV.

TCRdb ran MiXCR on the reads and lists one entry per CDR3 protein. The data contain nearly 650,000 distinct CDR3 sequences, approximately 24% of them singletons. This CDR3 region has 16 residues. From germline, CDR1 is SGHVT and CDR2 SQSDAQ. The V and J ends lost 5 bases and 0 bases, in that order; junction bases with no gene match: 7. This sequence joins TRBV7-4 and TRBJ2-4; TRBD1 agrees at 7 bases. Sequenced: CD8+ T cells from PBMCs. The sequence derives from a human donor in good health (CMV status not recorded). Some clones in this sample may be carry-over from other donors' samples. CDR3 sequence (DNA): TGTGCCAGCAGCCTAAACAGGGGATTAGCCAAAAACATTCAGTACTTC. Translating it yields CASSLNRGLAKNIQYF.